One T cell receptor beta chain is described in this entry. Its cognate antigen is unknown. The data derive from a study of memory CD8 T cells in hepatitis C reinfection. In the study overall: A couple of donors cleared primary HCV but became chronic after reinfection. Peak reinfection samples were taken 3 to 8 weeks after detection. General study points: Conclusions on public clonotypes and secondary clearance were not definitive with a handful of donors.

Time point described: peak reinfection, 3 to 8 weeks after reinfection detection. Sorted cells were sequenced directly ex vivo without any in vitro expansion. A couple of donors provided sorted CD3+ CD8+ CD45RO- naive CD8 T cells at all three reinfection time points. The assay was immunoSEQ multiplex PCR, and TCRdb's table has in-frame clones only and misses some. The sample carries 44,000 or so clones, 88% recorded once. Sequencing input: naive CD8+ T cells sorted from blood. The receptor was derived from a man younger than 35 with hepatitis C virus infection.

As DNA, the CDR3 is TGCGCCAGCAGCTGGACAGACCCCACAGATACGCAGTATTTT. Translated, it gives CASSWTDPTDTQYF. The chain links TRBV5-1 to TRBJ2-3; a possible D gene is TRBD1 (6 bases). Trimming took off 3 bases at V and 2 bases at J, with 10 bases between the two ends. The CDR3 loop spans 14 amino acids. Germline CDR1 reads SGHRS; CDR2 reads YFSETQ.